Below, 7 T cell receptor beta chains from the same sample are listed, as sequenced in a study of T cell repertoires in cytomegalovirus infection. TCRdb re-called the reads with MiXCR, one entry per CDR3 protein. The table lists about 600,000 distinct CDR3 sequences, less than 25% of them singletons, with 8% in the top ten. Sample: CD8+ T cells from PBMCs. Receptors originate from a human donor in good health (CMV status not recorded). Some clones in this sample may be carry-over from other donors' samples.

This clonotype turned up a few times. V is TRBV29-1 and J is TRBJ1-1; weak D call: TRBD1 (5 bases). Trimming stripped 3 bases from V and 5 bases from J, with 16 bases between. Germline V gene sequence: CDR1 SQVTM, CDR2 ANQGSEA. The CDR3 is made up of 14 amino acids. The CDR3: CSVEGSQGGTEAFF. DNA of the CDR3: TGCAGCGTTGAGGGAAGTCAGGGCGGAACTGAAGCTTTCTTT.

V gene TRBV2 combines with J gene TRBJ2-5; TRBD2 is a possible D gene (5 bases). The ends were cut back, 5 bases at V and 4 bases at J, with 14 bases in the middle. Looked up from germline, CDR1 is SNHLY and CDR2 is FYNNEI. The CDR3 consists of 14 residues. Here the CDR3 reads CASSHSGGGETQYF. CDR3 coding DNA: TGTGCCAGCAGTCACAGCGGTGGCGGAGAGACCCAGTACTTC.

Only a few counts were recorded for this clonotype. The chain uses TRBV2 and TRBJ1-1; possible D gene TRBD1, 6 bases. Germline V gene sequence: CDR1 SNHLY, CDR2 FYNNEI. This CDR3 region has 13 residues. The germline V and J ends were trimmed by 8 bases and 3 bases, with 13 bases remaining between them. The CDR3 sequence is CASLLGGYTEAFF. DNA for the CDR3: TGTGCCAGCCTCTTAGGGGGGTACACTGAAGCTTTCTTT. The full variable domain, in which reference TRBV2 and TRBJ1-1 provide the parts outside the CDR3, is EPEVTQTPSHQVTQMGQEVILRCVPISNHLYFYWYRQILGQKVEFLVSFYNNEISEKSEIFDDQFSVERPDGSNFTLKIRSTKLEDSAMYFCASLLGGYTEAFFGQGTRLTVV.

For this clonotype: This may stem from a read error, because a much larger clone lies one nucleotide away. This CDR3 is CASSKLIGIGMTEAFF. CDR3 DNA sequence: TGTGCCAGCAGTAAATTAATTGGGATAGGGATGACTGAAGCTTTCTTT. J is TRBJ1-1 and V is TRBV6-2 or TRBV6-3; D not resolved. CDR3 length equals 16 residues. Germline V gene sequence: CDR1 MNHEY, CDR2 SVGEGT. Trimming cost V 5 bases and J 5 bases, with 21 bases left between them.

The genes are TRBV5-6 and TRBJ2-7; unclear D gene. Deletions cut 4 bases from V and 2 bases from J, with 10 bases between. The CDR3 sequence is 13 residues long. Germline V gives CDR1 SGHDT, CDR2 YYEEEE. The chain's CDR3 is CASSEDGAYEQYF. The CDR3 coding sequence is TGTGCCAGCAGCGAGGACGGAGCCTACGAGCAGTACTTC.

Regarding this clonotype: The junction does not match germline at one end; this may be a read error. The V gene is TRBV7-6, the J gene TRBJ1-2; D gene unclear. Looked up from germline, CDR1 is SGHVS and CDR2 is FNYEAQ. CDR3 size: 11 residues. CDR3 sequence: CASSPDGVDLF. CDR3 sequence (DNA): TGTGCCAGCAGCCCGGACGGCGTCGATTTATTC.

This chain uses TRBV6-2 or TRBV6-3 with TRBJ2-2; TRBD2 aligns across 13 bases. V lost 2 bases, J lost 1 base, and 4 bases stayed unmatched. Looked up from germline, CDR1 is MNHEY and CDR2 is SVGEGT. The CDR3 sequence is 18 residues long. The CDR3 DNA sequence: TGTGCCAGCAGTTACAAAGGACTAGCGGGGGAGAACACCGGGGAGCTGTTTTTT. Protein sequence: CASSYKGLAGENTGELFF.